The clone carrying this TCR beta chain was counted at least ten times. Its antigen is unknown. Germline CDR1 is SGHRS and CDR2 is YFSETQ. The germline V and J ends were trimmed by 0 bases and 2 bases, with 10 bases remaining between them. The CDR3 covers 15 residues. The data derive from a study of neurological immune-mediated disorders. Study-level information: Of the multiple sclerosis patients, roughly 35 in total, around 31 were relapsing-remitting and 3 were secondary progressive. Whole-study findings and limits: Expansion of TCR clones was greatest in HTLV-1-associated myelopathy and smallest in multiple sclerosis, where it fell below that of healthy controls. With the multiple sclerosis repertoire cluster, neither clinical nor MRI features showed any association.

Sequencing runs each yielded over 160 million TCR-beta sequences from 15-18 subjects. One entry per CDR3 protein, called by TCRdb with MiXCR from the 5' RACE reads. The data show over 60,000 distinct CDR3 sequences, roughly 4.7% seen once. The TCR was taken from a woman in her twenties or thirties with multiple sclerosis. V gene TRBV5-1 combines with J gene TRBJ2-3; D remains unclear. Sequencing was done on a sample of PBMCs. The CDR3 bases are TGCGCCAGCAGCTTGGAGCTAGGCCACACAGATACGCAGTATTTT. This gives the protein CASSLELGHTDTQYF.